Detailed here is one TCR beta chain. The antigen is undetermined. Clones were read by immunoSEQ multiplex PCR, and TCRdb kept only the in-frame ones, dropping some. The sample lists about 140,000 clones, 80% to 95% occurring once. The sample belongs to a study of CD4+ T cells in melanoma. Study-wide findings and caveats: CD8+ T cell, macrophage and B cell function reportedly correlated with neoantigen-specific CD4+ T cells. Diverse differentiation states were reported for melanoma neoantigen-specific CD4+ T cells.

The receptor was derived from a human donor with melanoma.

CDR3 nucleotides: TGTGCCAGCAGTGTGGGGAGCGCACAAGATACGCAGTATTTT. Encoded protein: CASSVGSAQDTQYF. The rearrangement joins TRBV25-1 to TRBJ2-3; perhaps TRBD2 as D (5 bases). The CDR3 consists of 14 residues. Trimming pared 4 bases from V and 5 bases from J, leaving 13 bases between. CDR1 is MGHDK, CDR2 SYGVNS, per germline.